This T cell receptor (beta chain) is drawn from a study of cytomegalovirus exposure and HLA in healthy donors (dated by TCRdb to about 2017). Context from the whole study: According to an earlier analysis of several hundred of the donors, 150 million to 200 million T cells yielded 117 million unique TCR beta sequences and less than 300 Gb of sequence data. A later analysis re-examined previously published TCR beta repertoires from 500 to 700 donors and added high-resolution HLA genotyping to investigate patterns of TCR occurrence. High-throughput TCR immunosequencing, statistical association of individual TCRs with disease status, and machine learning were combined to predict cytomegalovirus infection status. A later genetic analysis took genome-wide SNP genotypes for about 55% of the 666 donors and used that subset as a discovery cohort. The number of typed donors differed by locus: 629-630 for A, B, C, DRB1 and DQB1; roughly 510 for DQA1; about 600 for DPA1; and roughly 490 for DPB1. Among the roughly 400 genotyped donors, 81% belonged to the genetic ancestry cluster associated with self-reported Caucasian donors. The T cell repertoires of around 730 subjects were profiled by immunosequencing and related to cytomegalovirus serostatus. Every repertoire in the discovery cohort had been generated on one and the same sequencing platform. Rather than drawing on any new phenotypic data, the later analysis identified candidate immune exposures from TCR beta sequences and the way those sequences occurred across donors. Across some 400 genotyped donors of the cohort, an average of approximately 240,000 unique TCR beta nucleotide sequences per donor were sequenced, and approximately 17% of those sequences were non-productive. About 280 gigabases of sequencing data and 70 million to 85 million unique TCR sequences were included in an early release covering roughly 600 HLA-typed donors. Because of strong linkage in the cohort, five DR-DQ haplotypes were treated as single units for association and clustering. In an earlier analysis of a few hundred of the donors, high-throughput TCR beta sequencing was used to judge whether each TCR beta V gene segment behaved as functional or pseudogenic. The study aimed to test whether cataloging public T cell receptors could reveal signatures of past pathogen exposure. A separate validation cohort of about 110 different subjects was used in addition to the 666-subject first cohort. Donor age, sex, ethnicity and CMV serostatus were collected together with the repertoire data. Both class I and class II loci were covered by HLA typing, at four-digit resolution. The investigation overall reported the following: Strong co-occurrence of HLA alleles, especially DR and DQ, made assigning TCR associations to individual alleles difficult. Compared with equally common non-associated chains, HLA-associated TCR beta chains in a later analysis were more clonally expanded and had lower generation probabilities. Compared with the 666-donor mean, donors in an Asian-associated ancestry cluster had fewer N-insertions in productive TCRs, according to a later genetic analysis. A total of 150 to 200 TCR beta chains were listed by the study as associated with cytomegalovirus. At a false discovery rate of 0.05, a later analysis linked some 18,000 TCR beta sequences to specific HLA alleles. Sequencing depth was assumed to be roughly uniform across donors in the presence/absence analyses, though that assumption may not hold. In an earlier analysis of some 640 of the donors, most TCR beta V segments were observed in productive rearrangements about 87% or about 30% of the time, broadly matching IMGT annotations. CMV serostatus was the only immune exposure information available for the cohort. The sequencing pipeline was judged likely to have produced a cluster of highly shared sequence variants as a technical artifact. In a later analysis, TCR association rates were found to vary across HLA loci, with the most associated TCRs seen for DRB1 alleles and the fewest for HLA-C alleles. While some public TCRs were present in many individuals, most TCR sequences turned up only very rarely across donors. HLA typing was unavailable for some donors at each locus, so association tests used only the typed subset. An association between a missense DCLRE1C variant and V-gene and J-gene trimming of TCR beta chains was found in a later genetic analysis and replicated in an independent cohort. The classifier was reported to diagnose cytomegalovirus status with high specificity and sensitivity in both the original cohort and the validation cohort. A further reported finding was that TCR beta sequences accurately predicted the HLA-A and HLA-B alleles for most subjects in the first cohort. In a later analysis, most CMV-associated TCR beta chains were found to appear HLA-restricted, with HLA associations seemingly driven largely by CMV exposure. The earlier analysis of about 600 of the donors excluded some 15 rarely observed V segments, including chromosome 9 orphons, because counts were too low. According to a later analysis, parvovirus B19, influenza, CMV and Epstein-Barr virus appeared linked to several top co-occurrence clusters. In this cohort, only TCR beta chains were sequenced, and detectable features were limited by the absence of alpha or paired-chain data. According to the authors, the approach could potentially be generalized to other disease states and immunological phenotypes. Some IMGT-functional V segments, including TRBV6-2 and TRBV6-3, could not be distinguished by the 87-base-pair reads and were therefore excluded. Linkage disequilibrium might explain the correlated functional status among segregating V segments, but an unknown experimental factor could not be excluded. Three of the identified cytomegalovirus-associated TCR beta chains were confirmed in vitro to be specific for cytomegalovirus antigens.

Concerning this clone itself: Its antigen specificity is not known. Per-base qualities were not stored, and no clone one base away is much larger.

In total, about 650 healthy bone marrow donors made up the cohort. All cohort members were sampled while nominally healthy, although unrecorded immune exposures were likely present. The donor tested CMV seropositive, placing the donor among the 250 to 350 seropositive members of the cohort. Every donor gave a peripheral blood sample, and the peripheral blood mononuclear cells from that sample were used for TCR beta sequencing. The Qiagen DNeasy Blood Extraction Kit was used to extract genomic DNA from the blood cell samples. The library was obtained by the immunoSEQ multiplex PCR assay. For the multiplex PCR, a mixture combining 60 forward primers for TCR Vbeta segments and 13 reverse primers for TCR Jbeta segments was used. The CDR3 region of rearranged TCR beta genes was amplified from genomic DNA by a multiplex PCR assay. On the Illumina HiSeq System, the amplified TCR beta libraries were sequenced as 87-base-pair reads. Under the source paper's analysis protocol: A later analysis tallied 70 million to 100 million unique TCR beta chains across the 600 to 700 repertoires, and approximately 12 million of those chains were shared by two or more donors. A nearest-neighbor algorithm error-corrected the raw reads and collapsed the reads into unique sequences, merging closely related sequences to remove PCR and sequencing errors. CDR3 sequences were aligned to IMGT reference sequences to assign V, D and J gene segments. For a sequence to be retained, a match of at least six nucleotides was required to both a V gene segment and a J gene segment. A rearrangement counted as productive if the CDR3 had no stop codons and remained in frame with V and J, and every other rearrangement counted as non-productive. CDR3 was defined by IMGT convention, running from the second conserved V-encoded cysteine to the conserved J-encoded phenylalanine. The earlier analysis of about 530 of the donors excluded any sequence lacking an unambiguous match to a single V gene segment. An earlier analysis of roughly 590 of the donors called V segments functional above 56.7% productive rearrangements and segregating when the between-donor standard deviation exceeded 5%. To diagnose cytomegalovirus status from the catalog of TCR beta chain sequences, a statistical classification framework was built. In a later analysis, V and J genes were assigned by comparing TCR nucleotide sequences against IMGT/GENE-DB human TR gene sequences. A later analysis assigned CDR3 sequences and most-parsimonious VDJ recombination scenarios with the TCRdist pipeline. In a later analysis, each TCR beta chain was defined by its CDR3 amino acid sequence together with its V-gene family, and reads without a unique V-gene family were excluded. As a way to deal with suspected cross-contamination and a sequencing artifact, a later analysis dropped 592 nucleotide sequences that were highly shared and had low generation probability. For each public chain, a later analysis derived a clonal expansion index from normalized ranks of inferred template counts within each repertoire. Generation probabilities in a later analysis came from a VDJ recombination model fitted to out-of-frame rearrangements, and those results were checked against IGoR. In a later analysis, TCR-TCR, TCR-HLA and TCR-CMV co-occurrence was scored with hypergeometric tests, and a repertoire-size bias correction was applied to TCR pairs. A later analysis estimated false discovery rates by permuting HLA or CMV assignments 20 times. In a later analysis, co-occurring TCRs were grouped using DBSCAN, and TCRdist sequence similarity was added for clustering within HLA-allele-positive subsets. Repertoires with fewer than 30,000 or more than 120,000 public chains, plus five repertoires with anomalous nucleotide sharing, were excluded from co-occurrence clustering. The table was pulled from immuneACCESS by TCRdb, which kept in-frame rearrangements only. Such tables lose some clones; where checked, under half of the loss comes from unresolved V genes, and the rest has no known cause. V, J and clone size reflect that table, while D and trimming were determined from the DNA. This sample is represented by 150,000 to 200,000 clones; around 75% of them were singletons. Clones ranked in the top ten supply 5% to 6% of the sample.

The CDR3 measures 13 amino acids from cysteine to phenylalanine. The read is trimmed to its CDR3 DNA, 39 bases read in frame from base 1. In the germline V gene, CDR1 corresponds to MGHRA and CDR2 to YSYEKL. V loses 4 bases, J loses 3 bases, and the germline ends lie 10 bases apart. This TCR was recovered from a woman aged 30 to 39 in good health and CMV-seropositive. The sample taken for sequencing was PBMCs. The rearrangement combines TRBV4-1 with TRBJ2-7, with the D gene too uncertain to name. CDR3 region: CASSPSRYYEQYF. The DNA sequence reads TGCGCCAGCAGCCCGAGCAGGTACTACGAGCAGTACTTC.